The clone carrying this TCR beta chain was observed a single time. In the authors' methods: From reference gene primer amplification, estimates of nucleated cell counts were derived. The data were produced by immunoSEQ multiplex PCR, yet TCRdb's version contains in-frame clones alone and is incomplete. Clone size and the V and J calls come from that table; the DNA yielded D and trimming. The sample has under 300,000 clones, around 90% seen once. J gave up 7 bases and V 0 bases, and 8 bases lay outside the gene matches. Germline V lookup: CDR1 LGHDT, CDR2 YNNKEL (reference sequence). The CDR3 loop spans 17 amino acids. This specimen comes from a study of blood T cell repertoires in COVID-19. About the study: The United States, Italy and Spain provided the acute and convalescent COVID-19 samples.

The receptor's source is a man between 50 and 59 years old with acute or convalescent COVID-19. The specimen was peripheral blood. V and J are TRBV3-1 (or the pseudogene TRBV3-2) and TRBJ1-6, with 8 nucleotides matching TRBD1. The CDR3, as DNA: TGTGCCAGCAGCCAAGACGCGACAGGGGCGGGGAATTCACCCCTCCACTTT. Translated: CASSQDATGAGNSPLHF.